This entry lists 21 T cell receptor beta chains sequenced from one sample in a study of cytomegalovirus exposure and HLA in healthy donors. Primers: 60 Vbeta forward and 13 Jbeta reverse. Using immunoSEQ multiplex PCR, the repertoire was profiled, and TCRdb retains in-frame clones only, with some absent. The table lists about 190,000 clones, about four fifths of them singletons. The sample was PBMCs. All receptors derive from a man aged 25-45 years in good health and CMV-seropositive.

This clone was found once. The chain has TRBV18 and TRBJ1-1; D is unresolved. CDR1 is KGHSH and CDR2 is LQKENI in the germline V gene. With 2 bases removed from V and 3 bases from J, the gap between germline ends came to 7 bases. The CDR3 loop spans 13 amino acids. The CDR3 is CASSPEAYTEAFF. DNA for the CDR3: TGTGCCAGCTCACCAGAGGCGTACACTGAAGCTTTCTTT.

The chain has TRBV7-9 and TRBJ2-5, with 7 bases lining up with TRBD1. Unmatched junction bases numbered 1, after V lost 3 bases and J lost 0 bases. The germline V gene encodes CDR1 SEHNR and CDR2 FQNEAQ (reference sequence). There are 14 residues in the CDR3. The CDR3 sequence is CASSFDRDQETQYF. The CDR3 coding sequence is TGTGCCAGCAGCTTCGACAGGGACCAAGAGACCCAGTACTTC. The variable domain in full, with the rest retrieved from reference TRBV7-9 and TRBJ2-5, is DTGVSQNPRHKITKRGQNVTFRCDPISEHNRLYWYRQTLGQGPEFLTYFQNEAQLEKSRLLSDRFSAERPKGSFSTLEIQRTEQGDSAMYLCASSFDRDQETQYFGPGTRLLVL.

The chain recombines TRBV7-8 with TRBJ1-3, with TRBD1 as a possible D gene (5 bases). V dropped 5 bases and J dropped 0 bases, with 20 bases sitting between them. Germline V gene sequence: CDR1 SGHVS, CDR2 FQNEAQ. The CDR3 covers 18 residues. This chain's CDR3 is CASSIRQTESLSGNTIYF. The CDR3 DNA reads TGTGCCAGCAGCATAAGACAGACCGAATCTCTCTCTGGAAACACCATATATTTT.

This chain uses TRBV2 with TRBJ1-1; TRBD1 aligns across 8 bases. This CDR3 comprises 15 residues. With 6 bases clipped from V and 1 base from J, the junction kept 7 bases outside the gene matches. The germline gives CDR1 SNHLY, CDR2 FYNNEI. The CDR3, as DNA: TGTGCCAGCAGCTTCCGGGACAGGCGGAACACTGAAGCTTTCTTT. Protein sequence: CASSFRDRRNTEAFF.

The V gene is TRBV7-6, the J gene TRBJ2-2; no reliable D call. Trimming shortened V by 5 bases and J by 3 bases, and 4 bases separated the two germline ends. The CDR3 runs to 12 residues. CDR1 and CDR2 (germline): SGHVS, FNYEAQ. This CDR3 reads CASSPYTGELFF. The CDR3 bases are TGTGCCAGCAGCCCCTACACCGGGGAGCTGTTTTTT.

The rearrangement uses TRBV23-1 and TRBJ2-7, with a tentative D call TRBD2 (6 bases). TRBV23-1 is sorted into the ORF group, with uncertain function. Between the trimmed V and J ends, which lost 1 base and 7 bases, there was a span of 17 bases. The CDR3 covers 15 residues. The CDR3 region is CASSQYGGRAGEQYF. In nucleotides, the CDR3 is TGCGCCAGCAGTCAATACGGCGGCAGGGCGGGAGAGCAGTACTTC.

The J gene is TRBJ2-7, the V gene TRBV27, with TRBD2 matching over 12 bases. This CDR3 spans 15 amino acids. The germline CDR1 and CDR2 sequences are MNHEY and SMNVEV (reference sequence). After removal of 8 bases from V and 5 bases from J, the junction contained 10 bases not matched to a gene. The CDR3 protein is CASGQGLAGSHEQYF. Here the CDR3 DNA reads TGTGCCAGCGGCCAGGGACTAGCGGGTAGCCACGAGCAGTACTTC.

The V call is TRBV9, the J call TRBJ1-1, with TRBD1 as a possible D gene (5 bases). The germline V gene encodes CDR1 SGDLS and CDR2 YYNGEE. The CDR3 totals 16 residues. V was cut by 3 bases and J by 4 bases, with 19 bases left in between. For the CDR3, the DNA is TGTGCCAGCAGCGCAGTTGGAGGGGCCCAAGGCACTGAAGCTTTCTTT. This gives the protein CASSAVGGAQGTEAFF. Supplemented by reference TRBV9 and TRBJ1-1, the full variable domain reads DSGVTQTPKHLITATGQRVTLRCSPRSGDLSVYWYQQSLDQGLQFLIQYYNGEERAKGNILERFSAQQFPDLHSELNLSSLELGDSALYFCASSAVGGAQGTEAFFGQGTRLTVV.

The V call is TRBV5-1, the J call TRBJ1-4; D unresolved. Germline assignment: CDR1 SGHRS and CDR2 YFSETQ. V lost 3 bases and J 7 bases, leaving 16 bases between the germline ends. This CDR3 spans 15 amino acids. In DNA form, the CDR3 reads TGCGCCAGCAGCTACAACAGTTTATATGGTGAAAAACTGTTTTTT. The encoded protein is CASSYNSLYGEKLFF.

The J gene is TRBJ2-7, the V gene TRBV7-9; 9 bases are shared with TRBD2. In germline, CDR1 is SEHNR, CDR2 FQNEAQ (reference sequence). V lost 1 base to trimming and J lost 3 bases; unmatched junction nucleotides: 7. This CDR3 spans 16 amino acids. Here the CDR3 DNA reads TGTGCCAGCAGCTTAGGTATAGCGGGGGAATACTACGAGCAGTACTTC. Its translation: CASSLGIAGEYYEQYF.

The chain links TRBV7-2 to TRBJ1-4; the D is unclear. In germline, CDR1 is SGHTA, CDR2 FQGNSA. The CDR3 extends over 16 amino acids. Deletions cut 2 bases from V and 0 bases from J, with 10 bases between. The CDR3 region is CASSLKWSATNEKLFF. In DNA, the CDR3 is TGTGCCAGCAGCTTAAAATGGTCGGCAACTAATGAAAAACTGTTTTTT.

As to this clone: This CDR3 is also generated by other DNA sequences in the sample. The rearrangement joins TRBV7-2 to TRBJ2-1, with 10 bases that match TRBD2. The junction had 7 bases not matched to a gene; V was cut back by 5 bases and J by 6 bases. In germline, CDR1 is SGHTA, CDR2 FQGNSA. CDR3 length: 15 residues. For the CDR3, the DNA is TGTGCCAGCAGCCCGAGGTTAGCGGGGGGCAATGAGCAGTTCTTC. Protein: CASSPRLAGGNEQFF.

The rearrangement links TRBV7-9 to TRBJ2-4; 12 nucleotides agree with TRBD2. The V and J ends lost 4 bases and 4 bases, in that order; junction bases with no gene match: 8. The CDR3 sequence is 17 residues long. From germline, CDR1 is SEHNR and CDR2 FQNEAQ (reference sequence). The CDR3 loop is CASSSLAGGPRKNIQYF. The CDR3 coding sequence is TGTGCCAGCAGCTCGCTAGCGGGAGGGCCGCGGAAAAACATTCAGTACTTC.

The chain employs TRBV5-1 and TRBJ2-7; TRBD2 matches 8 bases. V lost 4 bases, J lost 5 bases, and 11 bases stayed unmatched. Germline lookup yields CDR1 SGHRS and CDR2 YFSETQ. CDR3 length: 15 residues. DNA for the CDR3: TGCGCCAGCAGCGCCTCGGGAGGGGCAACGAACGAGCAGTACTTC. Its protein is CASSASGGATNEQYF.

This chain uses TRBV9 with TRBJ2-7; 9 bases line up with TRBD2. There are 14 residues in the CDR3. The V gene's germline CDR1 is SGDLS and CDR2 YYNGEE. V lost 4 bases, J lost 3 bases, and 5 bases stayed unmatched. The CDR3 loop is CASSLTTSGYEQYF. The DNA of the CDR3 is TGTGCCAGCAGCTTAACGACTAGCGGCTACGAGCAGTACTTC. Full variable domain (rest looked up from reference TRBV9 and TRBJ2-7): DSGVTQTPKHLITATGQRVTLRCSPRSGDLSVYWYQQSLDQGLQFLIQYYNGEERAKGNILERFSAQQFPDLHSELNLSSLELGDSALYFCASSLTTSGYEQYFGPGTRLTVT.

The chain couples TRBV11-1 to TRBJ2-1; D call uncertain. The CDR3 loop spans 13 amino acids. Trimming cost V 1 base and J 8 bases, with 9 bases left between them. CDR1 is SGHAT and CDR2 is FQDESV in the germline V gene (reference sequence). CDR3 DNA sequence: TGTGCCAGCAGCTTAGGGCTTCTCGATGAGCAGTTCTTC. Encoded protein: CASSLGLLDEQFF.

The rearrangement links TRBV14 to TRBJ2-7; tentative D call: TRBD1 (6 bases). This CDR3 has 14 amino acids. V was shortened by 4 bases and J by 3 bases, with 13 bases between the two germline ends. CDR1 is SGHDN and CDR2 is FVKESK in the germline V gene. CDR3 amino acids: CASSPTGQFYEQYF. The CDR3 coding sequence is TGTGCCAGCAGCCCGACTGGACAGTTCTACGAGCAGTACTTC. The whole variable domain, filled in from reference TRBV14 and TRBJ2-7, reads EAGVTQFPSHSVIEKGQTVTLRCDPISGHDNLYWYRRVMGKEIKFLLHFVKESKQDESGMPNNRFLAERTGGTYSTLKVQPAELEDSGVYFCASSPTGQFYEQYFGPGTRLTVT.

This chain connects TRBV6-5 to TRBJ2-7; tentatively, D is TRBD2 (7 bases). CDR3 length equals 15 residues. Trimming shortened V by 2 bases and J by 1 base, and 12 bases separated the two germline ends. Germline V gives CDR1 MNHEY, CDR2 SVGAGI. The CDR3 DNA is TGTGCCAGCAGTTACAGGGGGGGCTTGTCCTACGAGCAGTACTTC. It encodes CASSYRGGLSYEQYF.

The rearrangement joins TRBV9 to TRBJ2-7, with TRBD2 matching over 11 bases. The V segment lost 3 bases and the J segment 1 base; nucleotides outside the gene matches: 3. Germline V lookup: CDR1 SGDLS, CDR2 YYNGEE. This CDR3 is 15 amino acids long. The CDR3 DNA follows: TGTGCCAGCAGCGAGACTAGCGGGGCTTCCTACGAGCAGTACTTC. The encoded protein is CASSETSGASYEQYF.

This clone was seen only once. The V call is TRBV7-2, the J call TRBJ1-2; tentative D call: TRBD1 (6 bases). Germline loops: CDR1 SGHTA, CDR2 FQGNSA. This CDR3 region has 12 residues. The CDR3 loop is CESGQSNYGYTF. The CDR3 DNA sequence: TGTGAATCAGGACAGAGTAACTATGGCTACACCTTC.

The CDR3 reads CASSLGGGAITGELFF. CDR3 DNA: TGTGCCAGCAGCTTAGGAGGGGGGGCCATCACCGGGGAGCTGTTTTTT. The rearrangement joins TRBV11-3 to TRBJ2-2; TRBD2 might be the D (7 bases). Trimming stripped 1 base from V and 4 bases from J, with 13 bases between. The length of the CDR3 is 16 residues. Germline CDR1 reads SGHNT; CDR2 reads YENEEA.